This TCR beta chain was identified in a study of blood T cell repertoires in COVID-19. Sequenced by immunoSEQ multiplex PCR; TCRdb stores in-frame clones only, minus some. The sample lists some 30,000 clones, 70% to 90% occurring once. The receptor comes from an elderly woman with COVID-19, enrolled during active disease. Sequencing used peripheral blood.

CDR3 bases: TGTGCCATCAATACGGGTTCTAGCTATGGCTACACCTTC. It codes for CAINTGSSYGYTF. The chain links TRBV10-3 to TRBJ1-2; D call uncertain. V lost 7 bases, J lost 4 bases, and 13 bases lay in between. The germline gives CDR1 ENHRY, CDR2 SYGVKD. The CDR3 consists of 13 residues.